This T cell receptor (beta chain) was observed in a study of blood T cells in healthy people across ages. Study-wide findings and caveats: The recorded TCR beta diversity per million T cells decreased in a roughly linear manner with age.

Sample-barcoded 5' priming and a J-beta primer mix drove a second PCR of roughly 6 to 12 cycles. Every individual sample yielded 2.5 million or more paired-end reads (each containing CDR3). TCRdb re-called the 5' RACE reads through MiXCR, storing one row per CDR3 protein. In the table there are around 900,000 distinct CDR3 sequences, more than 25% of which are singletons. CDR1 and CDR2 (germline): SGHRS, YFSETQ. V was cut by 5 bases and J by 8 bases, with 8 bases left in between. This CDR3 is built from 11 residues. Turning to this clonotype: Its antigen is as yet unknown. A much larger clone lies a single base off, so this may be a read error.

Sample: blood. This receptor was obtained from a woman older than 75 in good health. The chain carries TRBV5-1 and TRBJ2-1; the D is unclear. CDR3 DNA: TGCGCCAGCAGGAAGCACGATGAGCAGTTCTTC. Translation: CASRKHDEQFF.